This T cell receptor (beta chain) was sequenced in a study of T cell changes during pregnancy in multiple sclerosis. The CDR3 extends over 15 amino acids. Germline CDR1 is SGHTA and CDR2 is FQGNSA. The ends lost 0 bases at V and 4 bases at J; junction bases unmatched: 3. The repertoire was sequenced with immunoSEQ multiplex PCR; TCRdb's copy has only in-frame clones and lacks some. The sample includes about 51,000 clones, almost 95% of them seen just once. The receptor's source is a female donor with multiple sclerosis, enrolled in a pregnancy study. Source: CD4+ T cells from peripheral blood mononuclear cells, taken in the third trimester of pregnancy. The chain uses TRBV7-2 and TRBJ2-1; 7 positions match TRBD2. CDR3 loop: CASSLAGGKYNEQFF. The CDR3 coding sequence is TGTGCCAGCAGCTTAGCGGGAGGGAAATACAATGAGCAGTTCTTC.